This TCR beta chain was identified during a study of blood T cell repertoires in COVID-19. Study-level background: T cells, B-cell-depleted T cells, or PBMCs provided the cDNA or gDNA that served as material.

In the authors' workflow: Quantification of nucleated cells was approximated via reference gene primer amplification. Clones were read by immunoSEQ multiplex PCR, and TCRdb kept only the in-frame ones, dropping some. V, J and clone size are taken as reported in that table, and D and trimming were inferred from the DNA itself. The sample has over 85,000 clones; around nine tenths are singletons. Recruited during active infection, patients (from Seattle) were subsequently followed longitudinally. V shed 8 bases and J 6 bases; nucleotides not matched to a gene: 1. CDR1 is SNHLY, CDR2 FYNNEI, per germline. This CDR3 is built from 11 residues.

Material: peripheral blood. J is TRBJ2-1 and V is TRBV2, with TRBD1 matching over 7 bases. The clonotype originates from a woman aged 45-60 years with COVID-19, enrolled during active disease. CDR3 in amino acids: CASDRANEQFF. The CDR3 DNA sequence: TGTGCCAGCGACAGGGCCAATGAGCAGTTCTTC.